This T cell receptor (beta chain) emerged from a study of cytomegalovirus exposure and HLA in healthy donors. General study results and limits: Later analysis suggested links between common viral pathogens and several top significant clusters. Rarity characterized most TCR sequences, yet some public TCRs appeared in many donors. The authors later found most CMV-associated TCR beta chains appeared HLA-restricted.

With respect to this clone: The antigen is undetermined. The germline gene is not matched at one end of the junction; a read error may be the cause.

When sampled, the donors appeared nominally healthy, though they likely had unrecorded immune exposures. The CDR3 extends over 15 amino acids. Germline V gives CDR1 MNHNS, CDR2 SASEGT. Both 60 Vbeta primers and 13 Jbeta primers went into the PCR. Profiling relied on immunoSEQ multiplex PCR, and the TCRdb table lists in-frame clones only, not all of them. The profile shows about 190,000 clones, 80% of them singletons. V is TRBV6-1 and J is TRBJ2-7; D may be TRBD1 (6 bases). This receptor was identified in a boy younger than 18 in good health and CMV-seronegative. Sample: PBMCs. The chain's CDR3 is CASTERNRATYEQYF. CDR3 DNA: TGTGCCAGCACTGAACGTAACAGGGCTACCTACGAGCAGTACTTC.